Reported below is one TCR beta chain. In the original workflow: From reference gene primer amplification, estimates of nucleated cell counts were derived. Using immunoSEQ multiplex PCR, the repertoire was profiled, and TCRdb retains in-frame clones only, with some absent. D and trimming come from the DNA, and the V and J calls and clone size come from that table. The sample has around 100,000 clones, approximately 80% seen once. This sample stems from a study of blood T cell repertoires in COVID-19. Overall study context: The United States, Italy and Spain provided the acute and convalescent COVID-19 samples. T cells, B-cell-depleted T cells, or PBMCs supplied cDNA or gDNA.

This CDR3 is 15 amino acids long. Germline loops: CDR1 SGHVS, CDR2 FQNEAQ. V was pared by 2 bases and J by 5 bases, with 15 bases between. This clonotype was sampled from a woman aged 70-85 years with acute or convalescent COVID-19. The chain couples TRBV7-8 to TRBJ1-2, with D perhaps matching TRBD1 (5 bases). Sequenced: peripheral blood. CDR3 protein: CASSLLGARLYGYTF. CDR3 coding DNA: TGTGCCAGCAGCTTATTAGGGGCCCGACTTTATGGCTACACCTTC. The whole variable domain, filled in from reference TRBV7-8 and TRBJ1-2, reads GAGVSQSPRYKVAKRGQDVALRCDPISGHVSLFWYQQALGQGPEFLTYFQNEAQLDKSGLPSDRFFAERPEGSVSTLKIQRTQQEDSAVYLCASSLLGARLYGYTFGSGTRLTVV.